A selection of T cell receptor beta chains follows, all from one sample in a study of cytomegalovirus exposure and HLA in healthy donors. Method: immunoSEQ multiplex PCR; TCRdb's copy keeps in-frame clones and lacks some. The repertoire holds about 180,000 clones, around 78% seen once, with 1.5% to 2% in the top ten. Source material: PBMCs. The origin of the receptors is a man between 18 and 35 years old in good health and CMV-seronegative. Both conserved end residues are part of each CDR3. D genes are given only for firm matches. Clone sizes are given selectively: once, few, many, or a class where the clone is expanded.

>16|TRBV6-5|TRBJ2-1|.|TRBD2
CASSYGTSGNYNEQFF
TGTGCCAGCAGTTACGGGACTAGCGGAAACTACAATGAGCAGTTCTTC
>15|TRBV5-1|TRBJ2-5|.|TRBD1
CASSLRQGARETQYF
TGCGCCAGCAGCTTGAGACAGGGGGCACGTGAGACCCAGTACTTC
>16|TRBV5-6|TRBJ2-7|.|TRBD2
CASSLVLAGGYYEQYF
TGTGCCAGCAGCTTGGTGCTAGCGGGAGGTTACTACGAGCAGTACTTC
>11|TRBV25-1|TRBJ1-1|.|.
CASSGSSEAFF
TGTGCCAGCAGTGGGAGTTCTGAAGCTTTCTTT
>15|TRBV19|TRBJ2-7|.|TRBD1
CASSIRTGESYEQYF
TGTGCCAGTAGTATCAGAACAGGGGAGTCCTACGAGCAGTACTTC
>14|TRBV19|TRBJ2-2|once|.
CASSLGQNTGELFF
TGTGCCAGTAGTCTCGGACAGAACACCGGGGAGCTGTTTTTT
>15|TRBV18|TRBJ2-3|.|TRBD1
CASSPRTGGPATQYF
TGTGCCAGCTCACCACGAACAGGGGGACCAGCTACGCAGTATTTT
>12|TRBV5-5|TRBJ1-2|.|.
CASSSTGYGYTF
TGTGCCAGCAGCTCGACAGGCTATGGCTACACCTTC
>13|TRBV7-9|TRBJ1-3|.|.
CASSLGGGNTIYF
TGTGCCAGCAGCTTAGGCGGGGGAAACACCATATATTTT
>15|TRBV6-1|TRBJ2-1|few|.
CASIRRPGVYNEQFF
TGTGCCAGCATACGAAGACCGGGGGTTTACAATGAGCAGTTCTTC
>15|TRBV7-9|TRBJ2-2|.|TRBD1
CASSFGQGNTGELFF
TGTGCCAGCAGCTTCGGACAGGGGAACACCGGGGAGCTGTTTTTT
>14|TRBV2|TRBJ1-1|.|.
CASSEALPGTEAFF
TGTGCCAGCAGTGAAGCCCTCCCCGGGACTGAAGCTTTCTTT
>18|TRBV15|TRBJ1-5|once|.
CATSRDSRRTLSNQPQHF
TGTGCCACCAGCAGAGATTCTAGGAGGACCCTAAGCAATCAGCCCCAGCATTTT
>15|TRBV5-1|TRBJ1-2|.|TRBD1
CASSPSQGGDYGYTF
TGCGCCAGCAGCCCCTCACAGGGGGGCGACTATGGCTACACCTTC
>15|TRBV2|TRBJ1-5|.|TRBD1
CASSVMGQAGQPQHF
TGTGCCAGCAGTGTAATGGGACAGGCTGGTCAGCCCCAGCATTTT
>18|TRBV9|TRBJ2-2|.|TRBD2
CASSAEGTSAPNTGELFF
TGTGCCAGCAGCGCCGAGGGGACTAGCGCCCCGAACACCGGGGAGCTGTTTTTT
>15|TRBV5-1|TRBJ2-7|.|.
CASSPWGGLSYEQYF
TGCGCCAGCAGCCCTTGGGGGGGGCTCTCCTACGAGCAGTACTTC
>12|TRBV30|TRBJ2-1|.|TRBD1
CALDRGEGEQFF
TGTGCCTTGGACAGGGGAGAGGGTGAGCAGTTCTTC
>14|TRBV5-1|TRBJ2-5|.|TRBD1
CASSLSDRRETQYF
TGCGCCAGCAGCTTATCGGACAGGCGGGAGACCCAGTACTTC
>17|TRBV14|TRBJ2-3|.|TRBD2
CASSHLLAGASTDTQYF
TGTGCCAGCAGCCACCTCTTAGCGGGGGCAAGCACAGATACGCAGTATTTT
>13|TRBV19|TRBJ2-7|once|.
CASSIGGSLEQYF
TGTGCCAGTAGTATAGGTGGCTCCCTGGAGCAGTACTTC
>14|TRBV2|TRBJ2-1|once|TRBD2
CASSEALAGGEQFF
TGTGCCAGCAGTGAAGCACTCGCGGGAGGTGAGCAGTTCTTC
>14|TRBV6-6|TRBJ2-7|.|TRBD2
CASSYSGTIYEQYF
TGTGCCAGCAGTTATTCCGGGACTATATACGAGCAGTACTTC
>13|TRBV7-2|TRBJ2-7|.|TRBD2
CASSVGTSRGQYF
TGTGCCAGCAGCGTGGGGACTAGCAGGGGGCAGTACTTC
>15|TRBV19|TRBJ1-1|.|TRBD1
CASSRLMTGVYEAFF
TGTGCCAGTAGTAGGTTGATGACAGGGGTCTATGAAGCTTTCTTT
>15|TRBV10-3|TRBJ2-5|.|TRBD1
CAIMGGTGGEWTQYF
TGTGCCATCATGGGGGGGACAGGGGGCGAATGGACCCAGTACTTC
>13|TRBV5-5|TRBJ1-1|.|.
CASSLDGRIEAFF
TGTGCCAGCAGCTTGGATGGGCGAATTGAAGCTTTCTTT
>12|TRBV30|TRBJ1-3|.|.
CAWVLSGNTIYF
TGTGCCTGGGTACTTTCTGGAAACACCATATATTTT
>15|TRBV6-5|TRBJ2-3|.|.
CASSYSNLASDTQYF
TGTGCCAGCAGTTACTCGAACCTAGCATCAGATACGCAGTATTTT
>16|TRBV5-1|TRBJ1-5|.|TRBD1
CASSLWGTGWGQPQHF
TGCGCCAGCAGCTTGTGGGGGACAGGCTGGGGTCAGCCCCAGCATTTT
>15|TRBV7-8|TRBJ2-1|.|.
CASSLAGYAYNEQFF
TGTGCCAGCAGCTTAGCGGGCTACGCCTACAATGAGCAGTTCTTC
>16|TRBV7-9|TRBJ2-5|once|.
CASRSTGRGSKETQYF
TGTGCCAGCAGATCCACAGGGAGGGGTTCAAAAGAGACCCAGTACTTC
>14|TRBV25-1|TRBJ2-1|.|TRBD2
CASSEQSLERGGVF
TGTGCCAGCAGTGAACAATCTCTCGAGAGGGGAGGGGTCTTC
>13|TRBV9|TRBJ2-6|.|.
CASSPGGANVLTF
TGTGCCAGCAGCCCGGGGGGGGCCAACGTCCTGACTTTC
>19|TRBV2|TRBJ2-3|.|TRBD2
CASQFTTGLAGGGADTQYF
TGTGCCAGCCAATTCACCACGGGACTAGCGGGGGGAGGTGCAGATACGCAGTATTTT
>14|TRBV7-9|TRBJ2-4|.|.
CASSLPNGRDIQYF
TGTGCCAGCAGCCTCCCTAACGGCAGGGACATTCAGTACTTC
>14|TRBV2|TRBJ2-7|.|TRBD1
CASSDTDRDYEQYF
TGTGCCAGCAGTGATACAGACAGGGATTACGAGCAGTACTTC
>17|TRBV28|TRBJ2-7|few|TRBD1
CASSSYGSGQGRVEQYF
TGTGCCAGCAGCTCTTACGGGTCGGGACAGGGCCGGGTCGAGCAGTACTTC
>15|TRBV19|TRBJ2-7|few|TRBD1
CASSIGRGRTYEQYF
TGTGCCAGTAGTATAGGAAGGGGGCGGACCTACGAGCAGTACTTC
>15|TRBV6-6|TRBJ2-3|.|.
CASSYRSPSTDTQYF
TGTGCCAGCAGTTACCGAAGCCCTAGCACAGATACGCAGTATTTT
>14|TRBV5-8|TRBJ2-3|.|.
CASSWTPRTDTQYF
TGTGCCAGCAGCTGGACACCACGCACAGATACGCAGTATTTT
>13|TRBV6-5|TRBJ1-1|.|.
CASSYGRATEAFF
TGTGCCAGCAGTTACGGCAGGGCCACTGAAGCTTTCTTT
>13|TRBV18|TRBJ2-5|.|.
CASSPGVQETQYF
TGTGCCAGCTCACCCGGGGTCCAAGAGACCCAGTACTTC
>14|TRBV6-1|TRBJ1-2|.|.
CASTQRKGESGYTF
TGTGCCAGCACCCAAAGGAAGGGGGAGAGTGGCTACACCTTC
>14|TRBV5-4|TRBJ2-5|.|.
CASSLADNQETQYF
TGTGCCAGCAGCTTGGCAGACAATCAAGAGACCCAGTACTTC
>14|TRBV5-4|TRBJ1-1|.|.
CASSLQGMNTEAFF
TGTGCCAGCAGCTTGCAGGGAATGAACACTGAAGCTTTCTTT
>12|TRBV9|TRBJ2-7|.|.
CASSSGLGEQYF
TGTGCCAGCAGCTCAGGGTTAGGCGAGCAGTACTTC
>17|TRBV9|TRBJ1-2|.|TRBD1
CASTPRGDRAHVYGYTF
TGTGCCAGCACCCCCCGTGGGGACAGGGCGCATGTCTATGGCTACACCTTC
>16|TRBV4-2|TRBJ2-7|.|TRBD2
CASSQEGTRGAYEQYF
TGTGCCAGCAGCCAAGAGGGTACCCGGGGGGCCTACGAGCAGTACTTC